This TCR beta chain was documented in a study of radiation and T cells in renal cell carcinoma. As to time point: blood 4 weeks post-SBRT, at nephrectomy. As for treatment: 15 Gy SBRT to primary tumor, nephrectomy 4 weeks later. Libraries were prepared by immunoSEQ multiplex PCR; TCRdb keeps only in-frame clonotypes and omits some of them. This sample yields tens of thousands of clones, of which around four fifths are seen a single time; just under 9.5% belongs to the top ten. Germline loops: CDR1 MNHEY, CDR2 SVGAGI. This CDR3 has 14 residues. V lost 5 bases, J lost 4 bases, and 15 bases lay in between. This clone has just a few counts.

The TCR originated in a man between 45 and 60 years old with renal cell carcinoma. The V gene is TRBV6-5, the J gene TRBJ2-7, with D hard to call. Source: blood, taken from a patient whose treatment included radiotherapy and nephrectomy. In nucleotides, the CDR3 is TGTGCCAGCAGTCCCTCCTCGGCTTCTTACGAGCAGTACTTC. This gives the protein CASSPSSASYEQYF.